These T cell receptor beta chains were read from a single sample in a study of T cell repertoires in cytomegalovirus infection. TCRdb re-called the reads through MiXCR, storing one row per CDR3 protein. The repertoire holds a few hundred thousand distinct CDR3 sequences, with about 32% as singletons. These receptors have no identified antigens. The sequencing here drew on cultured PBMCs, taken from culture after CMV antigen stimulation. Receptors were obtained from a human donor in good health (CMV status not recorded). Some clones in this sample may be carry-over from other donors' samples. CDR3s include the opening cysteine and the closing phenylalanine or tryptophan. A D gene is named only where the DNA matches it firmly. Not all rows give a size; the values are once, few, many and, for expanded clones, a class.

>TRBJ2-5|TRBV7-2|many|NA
CASSLSSGQETQYF
TGTGCCAGCAGCTTATCCAGCGGACAAGAGACCCAGTACTTC
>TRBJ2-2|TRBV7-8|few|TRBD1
CASSLIRGRQRKNTGELFF
TGTGCCAGCAGCTTAATTAGGGGGCGACAGAGAAAGAACACCGGGGAGCTGTTTTTT
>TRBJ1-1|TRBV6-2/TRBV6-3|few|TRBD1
CASSSDRPLVNTEAFF
TGTGCCAGCAGTTCGGACAGGCCTTTGGTGAACACTGAAGCTTTCTTT
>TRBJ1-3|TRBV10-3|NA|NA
CAISEMGSTSYSGNTIYF
TGTGCCATCAGTGAAATGGGGTCAACTTCTTACTCTGGAAACACCATATATTTT
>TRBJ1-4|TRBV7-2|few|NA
CASSLATQGPNEKLFF
TGTGCCAGCAGCTTAGCAACGCAGGGGCCTAATGAAAAACTGTTTTTT
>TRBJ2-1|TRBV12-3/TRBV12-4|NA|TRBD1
CASRKTGSYNEQFF
TGTGCCAGCAGGAAGACAGGGTCCTACAATGAGCAGTTCTTC
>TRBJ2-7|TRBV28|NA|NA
CASSRAGAPYEQYF
TGTGCCAGCAGCCGGGCAGGAGCCCCCTACGAGCAGTACTTC
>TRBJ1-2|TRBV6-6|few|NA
CASSSTVNYGYTF
TGTGCCAGCAGTTCAACAGTTAACTATGGCTACACCTTC
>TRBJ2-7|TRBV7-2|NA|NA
CASSPGLLSYEQYF
TGTGCCAGCAGTCCCGGACTGCTCTCCTACGAGCAGTACTTC
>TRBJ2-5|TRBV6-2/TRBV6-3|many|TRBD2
CASCRGTSEYQETQYF
TGTGCCAGCTGCCGAGGGACTAGCGAGTACCAAGAGACCCAGTACTTC
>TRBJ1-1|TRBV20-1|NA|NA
CSARDSFTEAFF
TGCAGTGCTAGGGACAGTTTCACTGAAGCTTTCTTT
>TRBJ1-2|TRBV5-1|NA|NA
CASSDPRTGTYGYTF
TGCGCCAGCAGCGACCCCAGAACAGGGACCTATGGCTACACCTTC
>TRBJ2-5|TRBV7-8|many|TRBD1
CASSTTGGQETQYF
TGTGCCAGCTCAACGACAGGGGGCCAAGAGACCCAGTACTTC
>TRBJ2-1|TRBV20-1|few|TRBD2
CSASSPGLASLNEQFF
TGCAGTGCCTCCTCACCCGGACTAGCTTCGTTAAATGAGCAGTTCTTC
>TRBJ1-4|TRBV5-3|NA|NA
CASSLRGEGTNEKLFF
TGTGCCAGCAGCTTGAGGGGGGAAGGCACTAATGAAAAACTGTTTTTT
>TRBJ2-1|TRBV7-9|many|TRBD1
CASSPGQGTYNEQFF
TGTGCCAGCAGCCCCGGACAGGGCACCTACAATGAGCAGTTCTTC
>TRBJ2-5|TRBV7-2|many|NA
CASSISGHKGETQYF
TGTGCCAGCAGCATCAGCGGGCACAAAGGAGAGACCCAGTACTTC
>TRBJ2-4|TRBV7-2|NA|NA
CASSPPGNIQYF
TGTGCCAGCAGCCCCCCCGGAAACATTCAGTACTTC
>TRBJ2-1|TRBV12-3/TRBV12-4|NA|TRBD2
CASSLTGGLASSYNEQFF
TGTGCCAGCAGTCTAACAGGGGGACTAGCGAGCTCCTACAATGAGCAGTTCTTC
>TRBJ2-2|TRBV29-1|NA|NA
CSVSIQQNTGELFF
TGCAGCGTTTCTATCCAGCAAAACACCGGGGAGCTGTTTTTT
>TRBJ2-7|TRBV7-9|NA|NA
CASTPRGGDSYEQYF
TGTGCCAGCACCCCTAGGGGGGGGGACTCCTACGAGCAGTACTTC
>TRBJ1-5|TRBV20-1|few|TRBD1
CSAQQGGNQPQHF
TGCAGTGCCCAACAGGGGGGGAATCAGCCCCAGCATTTT
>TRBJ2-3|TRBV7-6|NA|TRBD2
CASSVLTSGTGTDTQYF
TGTGCCAGCAGCGTGCTTACTAGCGGCACTGGGACAGATACGCAGTATTTT
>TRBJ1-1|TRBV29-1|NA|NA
CSVVWDNPTEAFF
TGCAGCGTTGTATGGGACAATCCCACTGAAGCTTTCTTT
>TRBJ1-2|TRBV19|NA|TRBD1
CASSQGQPYGYTF
TGTGCCAGTAGTCAGGGACAGCCCTATGGCTACACCTTC
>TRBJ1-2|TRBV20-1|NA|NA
CSVPGLLANYGYTF
TGCAGCGTTCCAGGGTTGCTAGCTAACTATGGCTACACCTTC
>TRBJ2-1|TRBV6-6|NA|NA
CASSYGENEQFF
TGTGCCAGCAGTTACGGGGAAAATGAGCAGTTCTTC
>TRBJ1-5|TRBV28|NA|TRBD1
CASSASGGSQPQHF
TGTGCCAGCAGTGCTTCAGGGGGAAGTCAGCCCCAGCATTTT
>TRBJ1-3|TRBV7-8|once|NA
CASSGTRGLNGNTIYF
TGTGCCAGCAGCGGAACCAGGGGATTAAATGGAAACACCATATATTTT
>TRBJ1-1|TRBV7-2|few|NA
CASGGKNTEAFF
TGTGCCAGCGGAGGGAAGAACACTGAAGCTTTCTTT
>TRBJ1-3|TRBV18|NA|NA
CASSPEKGTTGNTIYF
TGTGCCAGCTCACCAGAGAAGGGGACTACTGGAAACACCATATATTTT
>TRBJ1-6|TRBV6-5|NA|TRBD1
CASNKQGRDSPLHF
TGTGCCAGCAATAAACAGGGGCGGGATTCACCCCTCCACTTT
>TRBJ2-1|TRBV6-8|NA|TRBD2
CASSYGRVYNEQFF
TGTGCCAGCAGTTACGGGAGGGTATACAATGAGCAGTTCTTC
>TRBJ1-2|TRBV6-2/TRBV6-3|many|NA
CASSYSGTEKGYGYTF
TGTGCCAGCAGTTATTCCGGGACGGAGAAGGGCTATGGCTACACCTTC
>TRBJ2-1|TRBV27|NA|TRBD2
CASSTGRVVWNEQFF
TGTGCCAGCAGTACCGGGAGGGTAGTTTGGAATGAGCAGTTCTTC
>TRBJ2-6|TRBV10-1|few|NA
CAEEGMAGANVLTF
TGCGCCGAAGAGGGTATGGCTGGGGCCAACGTCCTGACTTTC
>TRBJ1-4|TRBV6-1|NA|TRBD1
CASRGDRGSREKLFF
TGTGCCAGCAGGGGAGACAGGGGATCACGAGAAAAACTGTTTTTT
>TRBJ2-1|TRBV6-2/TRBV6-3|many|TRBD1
CASTQSGTGGEQFF
TGTGCCAGCACCCAATCCGGGACAGGGGGTGAGCAGTTCTTC
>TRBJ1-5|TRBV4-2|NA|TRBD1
CASSQGAGTGAYQPQHF
TGTGCCAGCAGCCAAGGTGCCGGGACAGGGGCATATCAGCCCCAGCATTTT
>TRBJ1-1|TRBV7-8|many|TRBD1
CASSLAPAATGTEAFF
TGTGCCAGCAGCTTAGCTCCAGCTGCGACAGGGACTGAAGCTTTCTTT
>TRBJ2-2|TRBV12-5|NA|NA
CASGLGTGNTGELFF
TGTGCTAGTGGTTTGGGGACTGGAAACACCGGGGAGCTGTTTTTT
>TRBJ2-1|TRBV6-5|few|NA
CASSKQPGFGVNEQFF
TGTGCCAGCAGTAAACAACCCGGGTTTGGAGTGAATGAGCAGTTCTTC
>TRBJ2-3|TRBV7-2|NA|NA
CASSLVSRASTDTQYF
TGTGCCAGCAGCTTAGTGAGCAGGGCGAGCACAGATACGCAGTATTTT
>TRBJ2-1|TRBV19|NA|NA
CASSISPEAYNEQFF
TGTGCCAGTAGTATAAGTCCGGAGGCTTACAATGAGCAGTTCTTC
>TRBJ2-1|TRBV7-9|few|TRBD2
CASSIGTRDNEQFF
TGTGCCAGCAGCATCGGGACTAGAGATAATGAGCAGTTCTTC
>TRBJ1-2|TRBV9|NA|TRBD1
CASIRQGTNYGYTF
TGTGCCAGCATCAGACAGGGTACCAACTATGGCTACACCTTC
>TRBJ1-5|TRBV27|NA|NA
CASSSSPGSNQPQHF
TGTGCCAGCAGTTCCTCGCCGGGGAGCAATCAGCCCCAGCATTTT
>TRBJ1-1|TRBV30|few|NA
CAWSTTGSTEAFF
TGTGCCTGGAGTACTACAGGGAGCACTGAAGCTTTCTTT
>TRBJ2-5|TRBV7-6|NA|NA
CASSSQASQETQYF
TGTGCCAGCAGCTCGCAGGCCAGCCAAGAGACCCAGTACTTC
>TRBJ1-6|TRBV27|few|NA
CASCFGHLYNSPLHF
TGTGCCAGCTGCTTCGGACACCTATATAATTCACCCCTCCACTTT
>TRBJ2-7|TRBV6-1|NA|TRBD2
CASTSGTTPYEQYF
TGTGCCAGCACTAGCGGGACAACTCCCTACGAGCAGTACTTC